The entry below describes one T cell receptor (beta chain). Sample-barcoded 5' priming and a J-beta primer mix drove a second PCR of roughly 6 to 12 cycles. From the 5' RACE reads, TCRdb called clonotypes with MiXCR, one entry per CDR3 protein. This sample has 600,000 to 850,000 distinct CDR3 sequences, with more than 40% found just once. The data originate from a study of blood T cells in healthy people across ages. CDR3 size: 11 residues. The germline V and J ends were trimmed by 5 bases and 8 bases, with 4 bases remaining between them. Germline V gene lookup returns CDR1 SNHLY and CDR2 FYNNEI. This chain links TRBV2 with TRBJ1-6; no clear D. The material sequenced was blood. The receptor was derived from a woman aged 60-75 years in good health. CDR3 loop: CASSPDSPLHF. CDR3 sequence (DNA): TGTGCCAGCAGTCCCGATTCACCCCTCCACTTT.